This T cell receptor (beta chain) originates from a study of T-cell reconstitution after alpha-beta-depleted transplantation in children. At least ten counts were recorded for this clonotype. Its antigen is not known. Findings and caveats of the study: The main origin of T-cell counts and diversity one year after transplant was newly produced T cells. After transplant, at about two months, alpha-beta T cells were reportedly derived from several hundred expanded graft clones.

Trimming shortened V by 5 bases and J by 6 bases, and 12 bases separated the two germline ends. In germline, CDR1 is MGHDK, CDR2 SYGVNS. The CDR3 is 13 residues long. Preparation of the TCRbeta library involved a method that used unique molecular identifiers. Each CDR3 protein gets one entry after TCRdb re-called the PCR reads with MiXCR. The profile shows about 300,000 distinct CDR3 sequences, just over 7.5% of them singletons. This TCR derives from a female patient aged 2-15 years who had a stem cell transplant for Fanconi anemia, so the T cells may come from the graft donor. Sequencing was performed on peripheral blood, taken 360 days after TCRalphabeta/CD19-depleted stem cell transplant. V is TRBV25-1 and J is TRBJ2-3; D perhaps matches TRBD1 (6 bases). The CDR3 DNA reads as TGTGCCAGCAGTTACCGGGACACGGATACGCAGTATTTT. Its protein is CASSYRDTDTQYF.